The entry below gives a single T cell receptor beta chain sequence along with its context. The antigen remains undetermined. The entry originates in a study of CXCR3-negative and CXCR3-positive naive CD8 T cells. The V gene's germline CDR1 is MNHEY and CDR2 SVGEGT. The CDR3 is 17 residues long. Study-wide results and caveats: For CXCR3-positive naive cells, TRB CDR3s were more hydrophobic than those of CXCR3-negative naive cells.

It was by 5' RACE with UMI labels that the TRB cDNA libraries were prepared. TCRdb re-called the 5' RACE reads, yielding one record per CDR3 amino acid sequence without DNA. Here the sample table reports about 60,000 distinct CDR3 sequences. The source material was naive CXCR3+ CD8+ T cells from blood. The subset is: CD45RO-CCR7+CD27+CD95- naive CD8+ T cells expressing CXCR3 (TNR3+). This TCR came from a human donor in good health. Some clones in this sample may be carry-over from other donors' samples. The chain employs TRBV6-2 or TRBV6-3 and TRBJ2-7; absent DNA, TCRdb's TRBD1 call cannot be checked. CDR3 in amino acids: CASSLNPDSSLTYEQYF.